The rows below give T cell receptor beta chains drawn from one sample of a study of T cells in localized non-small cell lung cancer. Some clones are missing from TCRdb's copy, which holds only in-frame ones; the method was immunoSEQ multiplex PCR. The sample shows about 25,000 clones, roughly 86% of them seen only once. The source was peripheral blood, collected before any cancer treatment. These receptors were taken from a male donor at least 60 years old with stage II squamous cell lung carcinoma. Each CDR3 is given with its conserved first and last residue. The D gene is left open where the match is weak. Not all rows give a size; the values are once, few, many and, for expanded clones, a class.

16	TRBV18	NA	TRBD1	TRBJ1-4	TGTGCCAGCTCACCACCGGTGGGACAGGGGGATGAAAAACTGTTTTTT	CASSPPVGQGDEKLFF
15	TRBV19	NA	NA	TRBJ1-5	TGTGCCAGTAGTCCCTGGCCCAGAAGCAATCAGCCCCAGCATTTT	CASSPWPRSNQPQHF
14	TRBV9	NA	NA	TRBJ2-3	TGTGCCAGCAGCCCCATTCCCCCTCGAGATACGCAGTATTTT	CASSPIPPRDTQYF
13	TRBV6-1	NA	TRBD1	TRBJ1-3	TGTGCCAGCAGTACGGACAGGGGAAACACCATATATTTT	CASSTDRGNTIYF
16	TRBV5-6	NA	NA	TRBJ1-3	TGTGCCAGCAGCTTGAATGGGGGCGCAGCCGGAAACACCATATATTTT	CASSLNGGAAGNTIYF
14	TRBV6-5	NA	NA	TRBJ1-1	TGTGCCAGCAGTTACGCGGCAGCGAACACTGAAGCTTTCTTT	CASSYAAANTEAFF
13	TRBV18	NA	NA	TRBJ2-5	TGTGCCAGCTCACCAGGGGTCCAAGAGACCCAGTACTTC	CASSPGVQETQYF
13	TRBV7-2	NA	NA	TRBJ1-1	TGTGCCAGTGGGGGGGGTATCGACACTGAAGCTTTCTTT	CASGGGIDTEAFF
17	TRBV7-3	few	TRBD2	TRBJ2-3	TGTGCCAGCTCCTCGACTAGCGGGAGGGGAAGAACAGATACGCAGTATTTT	CASSSTSGRGRTDTQYF
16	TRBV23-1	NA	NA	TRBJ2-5	TGCGCCAGCAGTCAATCCGCGGACAGAGGTCAAGAGACCCAGTACTTC	CASSQSADRGQETQYF
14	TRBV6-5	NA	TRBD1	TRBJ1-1	TGTGCCAGCAGTTACGGGACAGGGGTAACTGAAGCTTTCTTT	CASSYGTGVTEAFF
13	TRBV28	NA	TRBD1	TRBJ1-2	TGTGCCAGCAGTTTAATAGGGACAGGTGGCTACACCTTC	CASSLIGTGGYTF
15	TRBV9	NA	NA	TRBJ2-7	TGTGCCAGCAGCGCTGAGGGGGGGCTTTCCTACGAGCAGTACTTC	CASSAEGGLSYEQYF
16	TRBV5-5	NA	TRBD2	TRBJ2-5	TGTGCCAGCAGCACCCCGGGACTAGCGGGGGAAGAGACCCAGTACTTC	CASSTPGLAGEETQYF
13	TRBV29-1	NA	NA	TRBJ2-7	TGCAGCGCCACCGGGGACATCGAATACGAGCAGTACTTC	CSATGDIEYEQYF
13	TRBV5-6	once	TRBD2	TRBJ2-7	TGTGCCAGCAGCTTCGCGGGAGCGGGCGAGCAGTACTTC	CASSFAGAGEQYF
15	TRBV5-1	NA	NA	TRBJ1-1	TGCGCCAGCAGCTTGGCCCCAGGGGTGAGCACTGAAGCTTTCTTT	CASSLAPGVSTEAFF
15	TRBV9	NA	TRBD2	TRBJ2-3	TGTGCCAGCAGCGTAATCGGGGGGAATGCAGATACGCAGTATTTT	CASSVIGGNADTQYF
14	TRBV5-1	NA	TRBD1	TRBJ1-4	TGCGCCAGCAGCTCCGGACAGGAGGTTGAAAAACTGTTTTTT	CASSSGQEVEKLFF
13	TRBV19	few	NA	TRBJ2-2	TGTGCCACGGGCGGCATCCTCACCGGGGAGCTGTTTTTT	CATGGILTGELFF
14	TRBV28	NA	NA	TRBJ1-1	TGTGCCAGCAGTCAGGACCCCAGCTACACTGAAGCTTTCTTT	CASSQDPSYTEAFF
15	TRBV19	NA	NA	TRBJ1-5	TGTGCCAGTAGTATTGGGCCTCGGGGCAATCAGCCCCAGCATTTT	CASSIGPRGNQPQHF
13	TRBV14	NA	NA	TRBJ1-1	TGTGCCAGCAGCCAAGGTTGGGCCACTGAAGCTTTCTTT	CASSQGWATEAFF
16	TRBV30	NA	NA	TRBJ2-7	TGTGCCTGGAGTGTACGAATGGGGGCGCGATCCTACGAGCAGTACTTC	CAWSVRMGARSYEQYF
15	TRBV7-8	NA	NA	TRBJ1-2	TGTGCCAGCAGCTTAGCTAGGACATCGCTCTATGGCTACACCTTC	CASSLARTSLYGYTF
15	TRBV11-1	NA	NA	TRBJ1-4	TGTGCCAGCAGCTTAGGGACAACGACTAATGAAAAACTGTTTTTT	CASSLGTTTNEKLFF
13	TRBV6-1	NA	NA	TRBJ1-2	TGTGCCAGCAGCGTGGGGGTTGGGGAAGGCTACACCTTC	CASSVGVGEGYTF
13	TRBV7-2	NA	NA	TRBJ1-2	TGTGCCAGCAGCTTAGATGGCATTCGTGGCTACACCTTC	CASSLDGIRGYTF
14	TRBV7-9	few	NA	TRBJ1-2	TGTGCCAGCAGCCACCCCGGGAGTAACTATGGCTACACCTTC	CASSHPGSNYGYTF
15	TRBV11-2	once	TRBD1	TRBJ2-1	TGTGCCAGCAGCCCACAGGGGAACTCCTACAATGAGCAGTTCTTC	CASSPQGNSYNEQFF
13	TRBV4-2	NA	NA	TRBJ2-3	TGTGCCAGCAGCCAAGAGGACAGAGGTACGCAGTATTTT	CASSQEDRGTQYF
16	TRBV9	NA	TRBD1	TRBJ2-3	TGTGCCAGCAGCGTAGAGGGGACAGGGGGCCAGAATACGCAGTATTTT	CASSVEGTGGQNTQYF
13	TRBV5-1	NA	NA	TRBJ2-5	TGCGCCAGCAGTAAACAGCTTCAAGAGACCCAGTACTTC	CASSKQLQETQYF
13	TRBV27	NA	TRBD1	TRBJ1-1	TGTGCCAGCACCTCAGGGGGTATCACTGAAGCTTTCTTT	CASTSGGITEAFF
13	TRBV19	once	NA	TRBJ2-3	TGTGCCAGTAGTATTGGGTTTACAGATACGCAGTATTTT	CASSIGFTDTQYF
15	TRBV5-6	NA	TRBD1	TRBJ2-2	TGTGCCAGCAGCCTGGGACAGGGAGACGCCGGGGAGCTGTTTTTT	CASSLGQGDAGELFF
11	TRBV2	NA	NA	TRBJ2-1	TGTGCCAGCAGTGAGTGGCGTGAGCAGTTCTTC	CASSEWREQFF
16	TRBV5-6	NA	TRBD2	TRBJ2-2	TGTGCCAGCAGCTTACGAGCTGCGGGAGTCTCCGGGGAGCTGTTTTTT	CASSLRAAGVSGELFF
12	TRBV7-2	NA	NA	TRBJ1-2	TGTGCCAGCAGCTTAGTCCCCGAAGGCTACACCTTC	CASSLVPEGYTF
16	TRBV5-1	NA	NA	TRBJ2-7	TGCGCCAGCAGTAGTACACGACGGACGGCGGCGGGCGAGCAGTACTTC	CASSSTRRTAAGEQYF
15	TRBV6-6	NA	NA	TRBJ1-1	TGTGCCAGCAGTTACTCGGAGACCGTGGAAACTGAAGCTTTCTTT	CASSYSETVETEAFF
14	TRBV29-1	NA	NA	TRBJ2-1	TGCAGCGTTTCCAGGGAACGGTTGGTCAATGAGCAGTTCTTC	CSVSRERLVNEQFF
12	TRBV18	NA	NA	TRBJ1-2	TGTGCCAGCTCACCCAGAGTCGATGGCTACACCTTC	CASSPRVDGYTF
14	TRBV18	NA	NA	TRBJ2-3	TGTGCCAGCTCACCTCCCGTGGTCACAGATACGCAGTATTTT	CASSPPVVTDTQYF
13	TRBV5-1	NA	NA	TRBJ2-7	TGCGCCAGCAGCTTGTTCAATTCCTACGAGCAGTACTTC	CASSLFNSYEQYF
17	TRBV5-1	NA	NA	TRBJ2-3	TGCGCCAGCAGCTTAACCCCGGGGCTGTCAACCCCAGATACGCAGTATTTT	CASSLTPGLSTPDTQYF
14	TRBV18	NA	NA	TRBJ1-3	TGTGCCAGCTCACCACGGGAGTCTGGAAACACCATATATTTT	CASSPRESGNTIYF
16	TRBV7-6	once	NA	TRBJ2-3	TGTGCCAGCAGGGCAGGGAGCCGTTCTAGCACAGATACGCAGTATTTT	CASRAGSRSSTDTQYF
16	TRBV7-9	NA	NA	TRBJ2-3	TGTGCCAGCAGCTTAGACATGGGGTCTAGCACAGATACGCAGTATTTT	CASSLDMGSSTDTQYF
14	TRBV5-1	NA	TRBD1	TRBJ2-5	TGCGCCAGCAGCTTGGGGGCAGGGGGCGAGACCCAGTACTTC	CASSLGAGGETQYF
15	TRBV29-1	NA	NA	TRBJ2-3	TGCAGCGTTGAAGAGGCCGGGTCTAGCACAGATACGCAGTATTTT	CSVEEAGSSTDTQYF
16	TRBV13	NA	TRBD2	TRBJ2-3	TGTGCCAGCAGCTTACTAGCGGGGGCCGACACAGATACGCAGTATTTT	CASSLLAGADTDTQYF
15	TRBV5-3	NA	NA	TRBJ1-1	TGTGCCAGAAGCTTGGAAGATCCGGGGAACACTGAAGCTTTCTTT	CARSLEDPGNTEAFF
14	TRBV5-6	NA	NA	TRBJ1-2	TGTGCCAGCAGCTTGGTTTGGGGAAACTATGGCTACACCTTC	CASSLVWGNYGYTF
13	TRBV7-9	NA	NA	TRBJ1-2	TGTGCCAGCAGCTTAGCGAAGCCCCCCGGCTACACCTTC	CASSLAKPPGYTF
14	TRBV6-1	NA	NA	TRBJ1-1	TGTGCCAGCAGCCTCCAGATCGGGAACACTGAAGCTTTCTTT	CASSLQIGNTEAFF
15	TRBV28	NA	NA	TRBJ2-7	TGTGCCAGCACCCTGGGGACGGGGAGCTCCTACGAGCAGTACTTC	CASTLGTGSSYEQYF
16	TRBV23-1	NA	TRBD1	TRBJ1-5	TGCGCCAGCAGCCCCAAAACAGGGGCACCAAATCAGCCCCAGCATTTT	CASSPKTGAPNQPQHF
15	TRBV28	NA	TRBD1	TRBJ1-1	TGTGCCAGCAGTTTGGGGACAGGGGGACGCTTACGAGCTTTCTTT	CASSLGTGGRLRAFF